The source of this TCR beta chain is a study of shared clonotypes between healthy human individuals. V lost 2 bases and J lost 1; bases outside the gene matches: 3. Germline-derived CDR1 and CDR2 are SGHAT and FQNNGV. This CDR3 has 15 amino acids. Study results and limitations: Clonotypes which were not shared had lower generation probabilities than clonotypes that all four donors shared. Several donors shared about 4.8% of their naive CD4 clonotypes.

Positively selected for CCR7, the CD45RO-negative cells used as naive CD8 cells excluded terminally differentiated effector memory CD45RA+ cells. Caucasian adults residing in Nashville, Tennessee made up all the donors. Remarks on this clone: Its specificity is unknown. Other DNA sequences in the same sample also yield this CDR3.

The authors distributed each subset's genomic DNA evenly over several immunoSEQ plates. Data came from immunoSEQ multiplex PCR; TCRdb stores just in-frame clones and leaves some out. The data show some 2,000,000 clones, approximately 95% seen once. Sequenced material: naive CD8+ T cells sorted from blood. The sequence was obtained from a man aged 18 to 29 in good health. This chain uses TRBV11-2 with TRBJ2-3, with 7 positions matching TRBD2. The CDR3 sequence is CASSLLADRTDTQYF. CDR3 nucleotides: TGTGCCAGCAGCTTACTAGCGGACCGCACAGATACGCAGTATTTT.